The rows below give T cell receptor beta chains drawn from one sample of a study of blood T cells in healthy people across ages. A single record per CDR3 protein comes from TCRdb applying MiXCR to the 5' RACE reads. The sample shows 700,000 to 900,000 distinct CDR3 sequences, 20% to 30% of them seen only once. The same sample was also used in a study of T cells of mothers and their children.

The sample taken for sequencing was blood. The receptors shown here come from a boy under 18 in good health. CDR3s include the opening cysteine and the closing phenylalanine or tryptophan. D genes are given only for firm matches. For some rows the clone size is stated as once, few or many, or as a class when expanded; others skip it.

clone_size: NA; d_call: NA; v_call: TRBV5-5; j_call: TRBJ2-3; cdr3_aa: CASSLAPSALSTDTQYF; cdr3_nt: TGTGCCAGCAGCTTGGCCCCTAGCGCCCTAAGCACAGATACGCAGTATTTT
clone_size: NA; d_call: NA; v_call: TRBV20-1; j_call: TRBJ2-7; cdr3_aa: CSASQYEQYF; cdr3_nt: TGCAGTGCTAGTCAATACGAGCAGTACTTC
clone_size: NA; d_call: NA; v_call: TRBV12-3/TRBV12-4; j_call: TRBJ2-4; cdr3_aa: CASSLFGHNIQYF; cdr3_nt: TGTGCCAGCAGTTTATTTGGGCACAACATTCAGTACTTC
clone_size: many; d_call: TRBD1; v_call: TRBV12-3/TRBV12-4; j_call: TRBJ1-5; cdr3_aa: CASSLTGGADQPQHF; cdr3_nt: TGTGCCAGCAGCCTTACAGGGGGCGCCGATCAGCCCCAGCATTTT
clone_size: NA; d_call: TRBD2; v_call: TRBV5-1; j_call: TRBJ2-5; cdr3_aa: CASSLVFLAGDPETQYF; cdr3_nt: TGCGCCAGCAGCTTGGTTTTTCTAGCGGGGGACCCGGAGACCCAGTACTTC
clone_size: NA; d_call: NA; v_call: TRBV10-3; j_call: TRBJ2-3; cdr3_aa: CAIIPGLGDADTQYF; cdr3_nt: TGTGCCATCATCCCGGGACTTGGGGATGCAGATACGCAGTATTTT
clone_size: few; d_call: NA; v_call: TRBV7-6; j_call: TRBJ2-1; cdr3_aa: CASSLADYEQFF; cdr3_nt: TGTGCCAGCAGCTTAGCGGACTATGAGCAGTTCTTC
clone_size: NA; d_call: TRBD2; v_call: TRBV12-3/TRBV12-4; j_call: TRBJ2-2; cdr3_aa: CASSLVGGGTGELFF; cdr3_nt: TGTGCCAGCAGTTTGGTGGGGGGAGGGACCGGGGAGCTGTTTTTT
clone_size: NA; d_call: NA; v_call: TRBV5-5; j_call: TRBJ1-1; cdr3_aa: CASSFGHMNTEAFF; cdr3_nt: TGTGCCAGCAGCTTCGGTCATATGAACACTGAAGCTTTCTTT
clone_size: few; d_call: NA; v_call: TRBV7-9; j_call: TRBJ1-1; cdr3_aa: CASSFTGREAFF; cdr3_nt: TGTGCCAGCAGTTTTACAGGGAGAGAGGCTTTCTTT
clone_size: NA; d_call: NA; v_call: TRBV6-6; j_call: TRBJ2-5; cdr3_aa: CASNSSETQYF; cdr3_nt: TGTGCCAGCAATTCTTCGGAGACCCAGTACTTC
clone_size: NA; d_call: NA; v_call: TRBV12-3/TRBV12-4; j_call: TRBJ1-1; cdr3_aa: CASSLGKGNTEAFF; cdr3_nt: TGTGCCAGTAGTTTAGGGAAGGGGAACACTGAAGCTTTCTTT
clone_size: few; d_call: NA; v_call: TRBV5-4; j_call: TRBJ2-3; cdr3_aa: CASNLEGADTQYF; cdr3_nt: TGTGCCAGCAACTTGGAGGGGGCAGATACGCAGTATTTT
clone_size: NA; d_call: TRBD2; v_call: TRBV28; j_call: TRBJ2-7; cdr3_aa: CASTSAGVSYEQYF; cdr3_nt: TGTGCCAGCACCTCAGCGGGGGTCTCCTACGAGCAGTACTTC
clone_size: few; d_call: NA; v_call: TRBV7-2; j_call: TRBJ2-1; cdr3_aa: CASSSYGEDNEQFF; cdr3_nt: TGTGCCAGCAGCTCTTATGGGGAGGACAATGAGCAGTTCTTC
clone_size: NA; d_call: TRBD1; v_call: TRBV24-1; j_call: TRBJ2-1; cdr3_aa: CASRGTGGFDEQFF; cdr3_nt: TGTGCCTCTCGCGGGACAGGGGGATTCGATGAGCAGTTCTTC
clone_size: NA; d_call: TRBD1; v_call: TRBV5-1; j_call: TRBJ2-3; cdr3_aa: CASAMGQGIVDTQYF; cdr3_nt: TGCGCCAGCGCGATGGGACAGGGGATAGTGGATACGCAGTATTTT
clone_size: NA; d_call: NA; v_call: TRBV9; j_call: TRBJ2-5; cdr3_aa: CASSVDLTGRETQYF; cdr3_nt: TGTGCCAGCAGCGTAGACCTGACAGGTCGGGAGACCCAGTACTTC
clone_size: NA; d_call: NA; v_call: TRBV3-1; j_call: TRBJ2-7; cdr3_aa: CASSQLGIQSEQYF; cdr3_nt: TGTGCCAGCAGCCAACTAGGAATTCAAAGCGAGCAGTACTTC
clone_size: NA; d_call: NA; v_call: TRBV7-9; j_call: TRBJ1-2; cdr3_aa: CASSRNDGYGYTF; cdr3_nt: TGTGCCAGCAGCCGAAACGACGGATATGGCTACACCTTC
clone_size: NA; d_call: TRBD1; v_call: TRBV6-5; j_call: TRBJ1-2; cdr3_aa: CASSSFGQGRDGYTF; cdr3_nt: TGTGCCAGCAGTTCCTTCGGACAGGGAAGGGATGGCTACACCTTC
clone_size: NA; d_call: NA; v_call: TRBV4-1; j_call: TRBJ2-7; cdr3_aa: CASSQVWDGYYEQYF; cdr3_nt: TGCGCCAGCAGCCAAGTTTGGGACGGGTACTACGAGCAGTACTTC
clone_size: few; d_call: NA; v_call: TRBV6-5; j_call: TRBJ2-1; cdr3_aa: CASSYLRSPDEQFF; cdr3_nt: TGTGCCAGCAGTTATTTGCGATCCCCCGATGAGCAGTTCTTC
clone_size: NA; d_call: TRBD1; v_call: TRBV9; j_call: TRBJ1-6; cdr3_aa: CASSVAGTGVGSPLHF; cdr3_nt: TGTGCCAGCAGCGTAGCGGGGACAGGGGTAGGTTCACCCCTCCACTTT
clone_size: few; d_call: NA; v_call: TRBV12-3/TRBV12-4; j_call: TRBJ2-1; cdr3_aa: CASSLSAGPNNEQFF; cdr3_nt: TGTGCCAGCAGTTTAAGTGCGGGGCCCAACAATGAGCAGTTCTTC
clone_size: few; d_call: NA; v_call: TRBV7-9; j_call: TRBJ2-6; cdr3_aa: CASSTSAGTPLGANVLTF; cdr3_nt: TGTGCCAGCAGCACGTCCGCGGGGACCCCTCTCGGGGCCAACGTCCTGACTTTC
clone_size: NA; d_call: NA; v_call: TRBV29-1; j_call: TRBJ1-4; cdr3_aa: CSVTGGGQTNEKLFF; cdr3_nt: TGCAGCGTTACGGGGGGCGGACAGACTAATGAAAAACTGTTTTTT
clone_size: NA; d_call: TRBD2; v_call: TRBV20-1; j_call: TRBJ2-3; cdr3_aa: CSVDPFSGRARGDTQYF; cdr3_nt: TGCAGTGTTGATCCCTTTAGCGGGAGGGCCAGGGGAGATACGCAGTATTTT
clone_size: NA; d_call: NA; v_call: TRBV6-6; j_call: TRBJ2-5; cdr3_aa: CASSTSHRVETQYF; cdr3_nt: TGTGCCAGCAGTACCTCCCACAGGGTTGAGACCCAGTACTTC
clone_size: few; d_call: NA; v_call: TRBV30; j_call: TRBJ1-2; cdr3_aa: CAWSVQGGYTF; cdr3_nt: TGTGCCTGGAGTGTACAAGGGGGCTACACCTTC
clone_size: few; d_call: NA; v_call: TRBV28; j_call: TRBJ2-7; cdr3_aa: CASSLTAVGSLYEQYF; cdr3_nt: TGTGCCAGCAGTTTGACGGCGGTGGGGTCCCTCTACGAGCAGTACTTC
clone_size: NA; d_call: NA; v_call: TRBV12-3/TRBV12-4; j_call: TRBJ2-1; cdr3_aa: CASTKGGAGEQFF; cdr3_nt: TGTGCCAGCACTAAGGGGGGGGCCGGCGAGCAGTTCTTC
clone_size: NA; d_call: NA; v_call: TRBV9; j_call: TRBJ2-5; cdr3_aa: CASSSPGPRPETQYF; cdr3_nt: TGTGCCAGCAGCTCGCCTGGACCCCGGCCTGAGACCCAGTACTTC
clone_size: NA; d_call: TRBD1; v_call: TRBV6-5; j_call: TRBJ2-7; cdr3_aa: CASSHLGTGLNEQYF; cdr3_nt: TGTGCCAGCAGTCACCTAGGGACAGGGCTTAACGAGCAGTACTTC
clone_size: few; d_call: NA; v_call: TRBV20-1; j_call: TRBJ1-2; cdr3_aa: CSAPPRRQNYGYTF; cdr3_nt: TGCAGTGCTCCCCCACGGCGGCAGAACTATGGCTACACCTTC
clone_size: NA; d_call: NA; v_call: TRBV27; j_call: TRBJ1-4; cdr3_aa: CASSFGGGGEKLFF; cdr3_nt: TGTGCCAGCAGTTTTGGGGGAGGTGGTGAAAAACTGTTTTTT
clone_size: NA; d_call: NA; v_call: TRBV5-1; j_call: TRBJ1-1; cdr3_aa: CASSVGGEAFF; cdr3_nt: TGCGCCAGCAGCGTAGGGGGTGAAGCTTTCTTT
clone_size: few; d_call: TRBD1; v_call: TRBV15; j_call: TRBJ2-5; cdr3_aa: CATSRGNRGETQYF; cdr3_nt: TGTGCCACCAGCAGAGGGAACAGGGGAGAGACCCAGTACTTC
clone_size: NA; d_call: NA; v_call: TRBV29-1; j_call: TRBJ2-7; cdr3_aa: CSVARGDEQYF; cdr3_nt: TGCAGCGTCGCTAGGGGAGACGAGCAGTACTTC
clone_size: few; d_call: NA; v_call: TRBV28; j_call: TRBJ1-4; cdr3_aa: CASSPYHINEKLFF; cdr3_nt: TGTGCCAGCAGCCCTTACCATATTAATGAAAAACTGTTTTTT
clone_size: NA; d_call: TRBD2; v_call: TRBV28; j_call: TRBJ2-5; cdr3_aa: CASIGGGAFQETQYF; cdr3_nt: TGTGCCAGCATAGGCGGGGGGGCCTTTCAAGAGACCCAGTACTTC
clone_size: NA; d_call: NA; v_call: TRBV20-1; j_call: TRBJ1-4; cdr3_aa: CSARVGGRSEKLFF; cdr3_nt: TGCAGTGCTAGAGTTGGGGGGAGGAGTGAAAAACTGTTTTTT
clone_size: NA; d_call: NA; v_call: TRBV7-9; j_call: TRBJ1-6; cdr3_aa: CASRGGAGSVYSPLHF; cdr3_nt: TGTGCCAGCAGGGGAGGGGCCGGGTCGGTCTATTCACCCCTCCACTTT
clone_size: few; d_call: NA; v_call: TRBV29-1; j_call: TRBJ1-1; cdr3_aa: CSAKEDYMNTQAFF; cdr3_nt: TGCAGCGCGAAAGAAGATTACATGAACACTCAAGCTTTCTTT
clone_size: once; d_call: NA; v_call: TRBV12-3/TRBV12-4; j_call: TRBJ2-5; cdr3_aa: CASSFSGEGTQYF; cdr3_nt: TGTGCCAGCAGTTTTTCAGGGGAGGGGACCCAGTACTTC
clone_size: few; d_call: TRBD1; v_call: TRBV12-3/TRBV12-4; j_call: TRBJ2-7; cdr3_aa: CASSFGQGGEQYF; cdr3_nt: TGTGCCAGCAGTTTCGGACAGGGTGGCGAGCAGTACTTC
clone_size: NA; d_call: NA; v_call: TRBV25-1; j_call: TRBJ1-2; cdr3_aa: CASSDRTSRPNYGYTF; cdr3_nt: TGTGCCAGCAGTGACAGGACATCGCGCCCTAACTATGGCTACACCTTC
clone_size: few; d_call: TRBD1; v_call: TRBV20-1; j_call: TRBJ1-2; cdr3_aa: CSAYRSDRGQSRTF; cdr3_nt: TGCAGTGCTTACCGGTCTGACAGGGGGCAATCCCGCACCTTC
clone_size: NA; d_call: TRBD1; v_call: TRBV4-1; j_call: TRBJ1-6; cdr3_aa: CASSHWDSQASPLHF; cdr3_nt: TGCGCCAGCAGCCACTGGGACAGCCAAGCGTCACCCCTCCACTTT
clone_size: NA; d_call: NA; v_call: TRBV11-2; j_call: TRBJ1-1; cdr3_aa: CASSFYAGDTEAFF; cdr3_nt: TGTGCCAGCAGCTTTTACGCTGGGGACACTGAAGCTTTCTTT
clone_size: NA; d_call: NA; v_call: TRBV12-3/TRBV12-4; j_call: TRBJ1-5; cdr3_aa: CASSLGQGRINQPQHF; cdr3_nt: TGTGCCAGCAGTTTAGGCCAGGGTAGGATTAATCAGCCCCAGCATTTT
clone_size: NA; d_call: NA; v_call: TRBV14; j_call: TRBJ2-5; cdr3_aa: CASSKRLGETQYF; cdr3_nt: TGTGCCAGCAGCAAACGCCTCGGGGAGACCCAGTACTTC
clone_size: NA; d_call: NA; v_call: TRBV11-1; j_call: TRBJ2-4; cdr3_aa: CASSLGLTEAKNIQYF; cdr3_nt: TGTGCCAGCAGCTTAGGATTGACGGAAGCCAAAAACATTCAGTACTTC
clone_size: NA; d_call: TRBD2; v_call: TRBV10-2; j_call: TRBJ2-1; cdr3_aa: CASSAGLAGANEQFF; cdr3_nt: TGCGCCAGCAGTGCGGGACTAGCGGGGGCCAATGAGCAGTTCTTC
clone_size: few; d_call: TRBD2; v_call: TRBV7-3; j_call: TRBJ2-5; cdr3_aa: CASSLLGGGKGERYF; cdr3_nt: TGTGCCAGCAGCCTCCTGGGCGGGGGGAAAGGCGAGCGGTACTTC